This TCR beta chain was identified during a study of CD8 T cells in ankylosing spondylitis (dated by TCRdb to about 2017). For the study in its entirety: The study set out to find disease-linked TCR variants by profiling T cell receptor beta repertoires in ankylosing spondylitis patients and healthy donors. The whole study cohort included 90 to 120 healthy donors and 20 to 25 ankylosing spondylitis patients. Peripheral blood was sampled, and synovial fluid was additionally collected from ankylosing spondylitis patients.

As for this clonotype: Its antigen is unknown. Base qualities were left out, and no much larger clone turns up one base away.

The study at large found these results: A TCR beta motif of several highly homologous amino acid variants appeared characteristic of blood from ankylosing spondylitis patients. Some TCR beta motif variants had previously been reported in synovial fluid and blood of reactive arthritis patients, which suggested common disease-initiation mechanisms. A CD8+ phenotype was shown by the disease-linked clones, which were found at relatively low frequencies in peripheral blood. The disease-linked clones were reported to be significantly enriched in matched synovial fluid samples from ankylosing spondylitis patients.

Sequencing used an Illumina HiSeq 2500. TCR beta libraries were prepared by quantitative 5'-RACE with molecular barcodes. The original methods were these. To identify disease-linked TCR variants, a new computational method was used, one built on a probabilistic model of VDJ rearrangement. Through fastp at Q25 and MiXCR, TCRdb rebuilt clones from the public reads, retaining in-frame beta chains. A single entry per CDR3 protein holds the most common genes and DNA from its merged rows. TCRdb's processing, not the authors', yielded these V and J calls. The sample includes some 840,000 distinct CDR3 sequences, with around 11% observed a single time. Of the sample, about 0.5% falls within the top ten clones. Counted from cysteine to phenylalanine, this CDR3 has 15 amino acids. Here the CDR3 DNA is all that survives: 45 bases in frame from base 1. Relative to germline, V is 0 bases shorter and J is 2 bases shorter, with 11 bases between their ends. CDR1 and CDR2 are drawn from the germline V gene (reference sequence): LNHNV, YYDKDF.

The rearrangement joined TRBV15 to TRBJ2-7; the D gene is perhaps TRBD1, on 5 matching bases. The sequence was obtained from a male donor with ankylosing spondylitis. Material: blood, either unsorted or a sorted T cell fraction (not recorded which). The encoded CDR3 is CATSRDRQRAYEQYF. The nucleotides are TGTGCCACCAGCAGAGACCGACAGAGAGCCTACGAGCAGTACTTC.